Described below is a single TCR beta chain sequence and its context. Its cognate antigen has yet to be identified. There are no base qualities to consult, and no much larger clone falls within one base. The sample has other DNA sequences that encode this CDR3 too. Each PCR received spiked-in synthetic TCR analog templates so that absolute template abundance could be estimated from read counts. The immunoSEQ assay used bias-controlled V and J gene primers to amplify TCRbeta CDR3 regions from genomic DNA. Sequencing of rearranged TCRbeta segments was done at approximately 20X coverage. As for how the authors treated the data: Clustering was used to correct sequencing errors, and CDR3s were annotated against IMGT to assign V, D and J genes. Only productive TCRbeta rearrangements were used in downstream analyses, excluding out-of-frame or stop-codon sequences. To compute clonality, Shannon entropy was normalized by the log of the number of unique productive sequences and then subtracted from one. Fisher's exact test with Benjamini-Hochberg correction, using a cutoff of adjusted p below 0.01, was how clones that differed between time points or between blood and tumor were identified. The table was pulled from immuneACCESS by TCRdb, which kept in-frame rearrangements only. Such tables lose some clones; where checked, under half of the loss comes from unresolved V genes, and the rest has no known cause. The V and J calls and the clone size are those of that table, but D and trimming were determined from the DNA. For this sample there are roughly 76,000 clones; less than 95% appear just once. Of the sample, 0.87% falls within the top ten clones.

These data come from a study of PD-L1 blockade in urothelial cancer (dated 2017 in TCRdb). Some background on the complete study: Therapy was started around 2014 for all patients, and atezolizumab 1,200 mg was administered intravenously every 3 weeks. About 85% of the 29 patients were males with bladder-origin urothelial cancer, and about 60% of the roughly 29 reported a prior smoking history. In the same patients, pretreatment tumors underwent whole exome sequencing and RNA sequencing in addition to TCR sequencing. Blood samples gave a median of about 140,000 T cells and approximately 85,000 unique TCRs, with a median clonality of approximately 0.08. Blood samples were analyzed at two time points: 3 weeks after treatment start (second dose) and 6 weeks after treatment start. The study, an exploratory multi-omic analysis, examined somatic, immune and clinical correlates of response to PD-L1 blockade with atezolizumab in urothelial cancer. Patients had an ECOG performance status of 0 or 1 and had received between 0 and 3 prior chemotherapy regimens. Durable clinical benefit was defined as a progression-free survival longer than 6 months, and TCR features were additionally tested against progression-free survival and overall survival. Durable clinical benefit was achieved by nine patients and was not achieved by 20 patients. Pretreatment tumor samples, along with matched peripheral blood collected serially before and after atezolizumab treatment, underwent TCR sequencing. Approximately 29 patients had pretreatment blood TCR-seq, about 25 had at least one posttreatment blood collection, and about 25 had tumor TCR-seq.

From cysteine to phenylalanine, the CDR3 is 15 amino acids long. The read is trimmed to its CDR3 DNA, 45 bases read in frame from base 1. Unmatched junction bases come to 2, with V trimmed by 2 bases and J by 0 bases. CDR1 SGHRS and CDR2 YFSETQ are derived from the germline V gene. Paper-wide results and their limitations: A pretreatment peripheral blood TCR clonality below the median was linked to improved progression-free and overall survival. Among patients with durable benefit, tumor-associated TCR clones showed greater expansion in peripheral blood 3 weeks after treatment started (n of about 21, p = 0.022). Because the sample size was small (n ≈ 29) and many exploratory analyses were performed, the results are intended to be hypothesis-generating.

The time point label, as the study defines it: peripheral blood 6 weeks after treatment start. The cohort included 25 to 30 patients with locally advanced or metastatic urothelial carcinoma who were treated at Memorial Sloan Kettering on a trial protocol. Peripheral blood mononuclear cells were collected from each patient pretreatment and during treatment, giving between 1 and 8 total time points per patient. The Qiagen DNeasy Blood extraction kit was used to purify genomic DNA from total PBMCs and from tumor samples. PBMCs were collected pretreatment and during treatment, and were isolated and stored as previously described.

This specimen was PBMCs, taken around atezolizumab (anti-PD-L1) treatment. The receptor was derived from a woman of 80 years or more with urothelial cancer. Here the chain combines TRBV5-1 and TRBJ2-3; 8 central nucleotides agree with TRBD2. The CDR3 loop reads CASSFGGRSTDTQYF. The nucleotide sequence reads as follows: TGCGCCAGCAGCTTTGGCGGGAGGAGCACAGATACGCAGTATTTT.